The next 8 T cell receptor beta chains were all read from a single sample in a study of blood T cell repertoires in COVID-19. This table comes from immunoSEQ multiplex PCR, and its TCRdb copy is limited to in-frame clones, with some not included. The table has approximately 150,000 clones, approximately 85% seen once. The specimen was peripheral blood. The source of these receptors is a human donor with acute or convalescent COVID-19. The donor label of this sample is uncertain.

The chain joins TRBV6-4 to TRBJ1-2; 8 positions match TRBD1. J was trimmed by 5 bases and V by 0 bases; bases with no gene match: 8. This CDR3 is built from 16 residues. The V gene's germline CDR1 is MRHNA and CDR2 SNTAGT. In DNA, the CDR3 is TGTGCCAGCAGTGACTCAGTAGGACAGGGAAGGTATGGCTACACCTTC. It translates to CASSDSVGQGRYGYTF.

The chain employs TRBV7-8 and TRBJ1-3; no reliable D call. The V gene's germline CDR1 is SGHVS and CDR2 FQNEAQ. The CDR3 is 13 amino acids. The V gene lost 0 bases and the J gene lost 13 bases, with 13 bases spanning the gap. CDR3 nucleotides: TGTGCCAGCAGCTTAGCCTTAGCGGGCAAGATATATTTT. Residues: CASSLALAGKIYF.

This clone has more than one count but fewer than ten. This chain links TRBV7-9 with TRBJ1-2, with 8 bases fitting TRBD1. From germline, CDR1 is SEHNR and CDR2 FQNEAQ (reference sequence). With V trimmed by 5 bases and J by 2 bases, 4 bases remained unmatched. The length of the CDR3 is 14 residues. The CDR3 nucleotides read TGTGCCAGCAGCAACTGGACAGGGAACTATGGCTACACCTTC. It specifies CASSNWTGNYGYTF.

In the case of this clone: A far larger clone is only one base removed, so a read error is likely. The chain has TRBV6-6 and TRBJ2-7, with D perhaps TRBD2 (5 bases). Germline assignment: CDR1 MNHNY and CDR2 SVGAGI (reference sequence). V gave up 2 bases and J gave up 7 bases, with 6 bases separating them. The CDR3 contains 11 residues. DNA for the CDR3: TGTGCCAGCAGTTACACGGGGGAGCAGTACTTC. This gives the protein CASSYTGEQYF.

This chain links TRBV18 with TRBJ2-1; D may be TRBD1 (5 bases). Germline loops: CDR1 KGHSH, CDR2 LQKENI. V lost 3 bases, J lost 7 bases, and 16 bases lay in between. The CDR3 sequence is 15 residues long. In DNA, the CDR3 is TGTGCCAGCTCACCGGAGATAGCAGGGTCGAATGAGCAGTTCTTC. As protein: CASSPEIAGSNEQFF. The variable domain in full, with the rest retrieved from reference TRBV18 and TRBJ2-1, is NAGVMQNPRHLVRRRGQEARLRCSPMKGHSHVYWYRQLPEEGLKFMVYLQKENIIDESGMPKERFSAEFPKEGPSILRIQQVVRGDSAAYFCASSPEIAGSNEQFFGPGTRLTVL.

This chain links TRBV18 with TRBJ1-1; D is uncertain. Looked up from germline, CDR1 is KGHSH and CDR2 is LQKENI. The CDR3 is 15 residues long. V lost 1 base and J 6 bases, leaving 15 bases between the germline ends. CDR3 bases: TGTGCCAGCTCACCACAATTCCAGGTGACCCCTGAAGCTTTCTTT. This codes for CASSPQFQVTPEAFF.

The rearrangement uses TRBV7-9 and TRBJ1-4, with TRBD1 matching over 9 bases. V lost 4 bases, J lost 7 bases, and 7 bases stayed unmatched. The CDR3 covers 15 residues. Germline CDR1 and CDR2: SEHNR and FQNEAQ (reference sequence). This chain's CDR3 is CASSSGQGGSEKLFF. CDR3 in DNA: TGTGCCAGCAGCTCGGGACAGGGAGGCAGTGAAAAACTGTTTTTT.

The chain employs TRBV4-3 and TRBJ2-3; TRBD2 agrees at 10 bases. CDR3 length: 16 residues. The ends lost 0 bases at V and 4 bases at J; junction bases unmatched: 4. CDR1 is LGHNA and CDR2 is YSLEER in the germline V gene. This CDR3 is CASSQDIAGGSDTQYF. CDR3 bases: TGCGCCAGCAGCCAAGATATAGCGGGGGGTTCAGATACGCAGTATTTT.